The 24 T cell receptor beta chains reported below all come from one sample, sequenced in a study of blood T cell repertoires in COVID-19. Using immunoSEQ multiplex PCR, the repertoire was profiled, and TCRdb retains in-frame clones only, with some absent. The data contain approximately 12,000 clones, 85% to 95% of them singletons. Sequencing used peripheral blood. Every receptor here comes from a woman in her 70s with active COVID-19.

The rearrangement links TRBV6-5 to TRBJ1-3; D unclear. The CDR3 consists of 13 residues. Looked up from germline, CDR1 is MNHEY and CDR2 is SVGAGI. V was shortened by 7 bases and J by 4 bases, with 11 bases between the two germline ends. CDR3 bases: TGTGCCAGCACCGACACTTCGGGAAACACCATATATTTT. Its translation: CASTDTSGNTIYF.

This CDR3 reads CASSLDRVAVGGYTF. CDR3 nucleotides: TGTGCCAGCAGTTTAGACAGGGTGGCAGTTGGTGGCTACACCTTC. V is TRBV6-5 and J is TRBJ1-2, with 7 bases identical to TRBD1. CDR1 is MNHEY and CDR2 is SVGAGI in the germline V gene. The CDR3 has 15 amino acids. V lost 4 bases, J lost 7 bases, and 12 bases stayed unmatched.

The V and J genes are TRBV5-5 and TRBJ2-2; D may be TRBD1 (6 bases). This CDR3 region has 16 residues. Trimming cost V 1 base and J 3 bases, with 13 bases left between them. Germline assignment: CDR1 SGHKS and CDR2 YYEKEE (reference sequence). CDR3 DNA sequence: TGTGCCAGCAGCTTGATAGGACAGTCACACACCGGGGAGCTGTTTTTT. Protein product: CASSLIGQSHTGELFF.

The rearrangement uses TRBV4-3 and TRBJ1-3, with 8 bases that match TRBD1. The V gene end was trimmed by 0 bases and the J gene end by 0 bases; junction bases not matched to a gene: 7. The CDR3 contains 18 residues. Germline values: CDR1 LGHNA, CDR2 YSLEER. The DNA of the CDR3 is TGCGCCAGCAGCCAAGAGGCTCCGCAGGGGGCCTCTGGAAACACCATATATTTT. This sequence encodes CASSQEAPQGASGNTIYF.

In its sample, this clone ranks as large. The gene calls are TRBV14 and TRBJ1-6, with 7 bases identical to TRBD1. From germline, CDR1 is SGHDN and CDR2 FVKESK. The length of the CDR3 is 13 residues. V lost 9 bases and J lost 7; bases outside the gene matches: 6. The CDR3 DNA is TGTGCCAGTCGGGACAGAACGAATTCACCCCTCCACTTT. Encoded protein: CASRDRTNSPLHF.

The chain couples TRBV3-1 (or the pseudogene TRBV3-2) to TRBJ2-7; no clear D gene. Germline V gives CDR1 LGHDT, CDR2 YNNKEL (reference sequence). V was cut by 2 bases and J by 6 bases, with 17 bases left in between. There are 15 residues in the CDR3. CDR3 nucleotides: TGTGCCAGCAGCCAACAATCGGTAGCTTCGGTCGAGCAGTACTTC. Translated, it gives CASSQQSVASVEQYF.

The chain joins TRBV7-9 to TRBJ2-7; TRBD1 matches at 9 bases. Trimming removed 0 bases from V and 3 bases from J; junction bases left unmatched: 9. The CDR3 has 17 residues. Per the germline V gene, CDR1 is SEHNR and CDR2 is FQNEAQ (reference sequence). CDR3 protein: CASSLAPYRGLGYEQYF. The DNA of the CDR3 is TGTGCCAGCAGCTTAGCCCCCTACAGGGGGCTTGGCTACGAGCAGTACTTC.

The chain is built from TRBV6-1 and TRBJ2-2; maybe TRBD2 (5 bases). The CDR3 spans 16 residues. Deletions cut 0 bases from V and 5 bases from J, with 13 bases between. The germline V gene has CDR1 MNHNS and CDR2 SASEGT. In nucleotides, the CDR3 is TGTGCCAGCAGTGAAGCGGAGGTACCTAGGACCGGGGAGCTGTTTTTT. Amino acids: CASSEAEVPRTGELFF.

J is TRBJ1-1 and V is TRBV27, with 9 bases fitting TRBD1. Germline assignment: CDR1 MNHEY and CDR2 SMNVEV (reference sequence). After removal of 5 bases from V and 5 bases from J, the junction contained 9 bases not matched to a gene. There are 15 residues in the CDR3. The CDR3 is CASSRDTGGGTEAFF. For the CDR3, the DNA is TGTGCCAGCAGTCGAGATACAGGGGGCGGGACTGAAGCTTTCTTT.

This rearrangement joins TRBV7-2 to TRBJ1-3; tentatively, D is TRBD1 (6 bases). The CDR3 length is 13 residues. In germline, CDR1 is SGHTA, CDR2 FQGNSA. Trimming cost V 5 bases and J 5 bases, with 10 bases left between them. CDR3 sequence reads: CASSTGQRNTIYF. CDR3 in DNA: TGTGCCAGCAGCACGGGACAAAGAAACACCATATATTTT.

V is TRBV7-2 and J is TRBJ2-2; perhaps TRBD1 as D (5 bases). Trimming left V 2 bases short and J 5 bases short, with 12 bases between. The CDR3 loop spans 15 amino acids. CDR1 and CDR2 from the germline V gene are SGHTA and FQGNSA. The CDR3 loop reads CASSLNQGRTGELFF. CDR3 DNA sequence: TGTGCCAGCAGCTTAAACCAGGGTCGGACCGGGGAGCTGTTTTTT.

This chain uses TRBV6-5 with TRBJ1-2; D is uncertain. V was pared by 6 bases and J by 4 bases, with 15 bases between. The CDR3 has 14 amino acids. Germline V gene sequence: CDR1 MNHEY, CDR2 SVGAGI. CDR3 sequence: CASSPQPGSYGYTF. In DNA, the CDR3 is TGTGCCAGCAGCCCACAGCCGGGAAGCTATGGCTACACCTTC.

V is TRBV10-3 and J is TRBJ2-1; possible D gene TRBD2, 6 bases. The CDR3 is 16 residues long. Germline V gene lookup returns CDR1 ENHRY and CDR2 SYGVKD. The V and J ends lost 3 bases and 1 base respectively, with 13 bases between them. For the CDR3, the DNA is TGTGCCATCAGTGACTCCGGGAGTGTTTCCTACAATGAGCAGTTCTTC. Translating it yields CAISDSGSVSYNEQFF.

The CDR3 sequence is CASSYSGSRGEQFF. The DNA for the CDR3 is TGTGCCAGCAGTTACTCCGGGTCCCGCGGTGAGCAGTTCTTC. The chain has TRBV6-6 and TRBJ2-1, with D uncertain. Germline CDR1 reads MNHNY; CDR2 reads SVGAGI (reference sequence). Deletions cut 0 bases from V and 9 bases from J, with 12 bases between. This CDR3 spans 14 amino acids.

This rearrangement joins TRBV7-8 to TRBJ2-2; TRBD1 aligns across 9 bases. Germline loops: CDR1 SGHVS, CDR2 FQNEAQ. CDR3 size: 16 residues. V dropped 5 bases and J dropped 1; count of bases not matched to a gene: 5. This CDR3 reads CASSESGQGNTGELFF. The DNA of the CDR3 is TGTGCCAGCAGCGAATCGGGACAGGGGAACACCGGGGAGCTGTTTTTT.

This rearrangement joins TRBV3-1 (or the pseudogene TRBV3-2) to TRBJ1-3, with D perhaps TRBD1 (6 bases). CDR1 is LGHDT, CDR2 YNNKEL, per germline (reference sequence). This CDR3 contains 18 residues. V was pared by 0 bases and J by 0 bases, with 15 bases between. CDR3 sequence (DNA): TGTGCCAGCAGCCAAGATCCTTACACAGGGAGCTCTGGAAACACCATATATTTT. This encodes CASSQDPYTGSSGNTIYF.

The V gene is TRBV5-1, the J gene TRBJ1-5; D perhaps matches TRBD1 (6 bases). The germline V gene encodes CDR1 SGHRS and CDR2 YFSETQ. Trimming pared 4 bases from V and 1 base from J, leaving 12 bases between. The CDR3 has 15 residues. DNA of the CDR3: TGCGCCAGCAGCGAACAGGGTAGCAGCAATCAGCCCCAGCATTTT. Translation: CASSEQGSSNQPQHF.

The gene calls are TRBV7-2 and TRBJ1-1; no definite D call. Trimming removed 5 bases from V and 0 bases from J, with 16 bases in between. CDR3 length: 16 amino acids. Germline V gene sequence: CDR1 SGHTA, CDR2 FQGNSA. CDR3: CASSKSGRVVNTEAFF. The CDR3 DNA reads as TGTGCCAGCAGCAAGAGTGGGAGGGTAGTGAACACTGAAGCTTTCTTT.

V usage is TRBV14 and J usage is TRBJ2-2, with a tentative D call TRBD2 (6 bases). The CDR3 length is 14 residues. The V end was cut by 4 bases, the J end by 4 bases, with 10 bases between. From germline, CDR1 is SGHDN and CDR2 FVKESK. The CDR3 spells CASSLRDSTGELFF. The CDR3 bases are TGTGCCAGCAGCCTCCGGGACTCCACCGGGGAGCTGTTTTTT.

V gene TRBV21-1 combines with J gene TRBJ1-3; the D call in the table, TRBD1, was not verified against the DNA. TRBV21-1 is a pseudogene segment. The CDR3 has 15 residues. The CDR3 nucleotides are TGTGCCAGCAGCACACAGCTTGCCTCTGGAAACACCATATATTTT. It specifies CASSTQLASGNTIYF.

The chain employs TRBV24-1 and TRBJ2-6; unclear D gene. The germline CDR1 and CDR2 sequences are KGHDR and SFDVKD. V lost 2 bases and J 3 bases, leaving 4 bases between the germline ends. CDR3 length: 14 residues. The CDR3: CATSDYNGANVLTF. CDR3 coding DNA: TGTGCCACCAGTGATTATAATGGGGCCAACGTCCTGACTTTC.

This clone has just one count. The chain recombines TRBV28 with TRBJ2-3; tentative D call: TRBD1 (7 bases). Trimming left V 4 bases short and J 2 bases short, with 16 bases between. Germline V gene sequence: CDR1 MDHEN, CDR2 SYDVKM. The CDR3 extends over 16 amino acids. The DNA of the CDR3 is TGTGCCAGCAGTTCCCCGGGGGACAGCACCACAGATACGCAGTATTTT. This encodes CASSSPGDSTTDTQYF.

V usage is TRBV7-8 and J usage is TRBJ2-2, with TRBD2 matching over 16 bases. In germline, CDR1 is SGHVS, CDR2 FQNEAQ. The CDR3 sequence is 19 residues long. V trimming: 0 bases; J trimming: 7 bases; junction bases outside the gene matches: 8. CDR3 sequence (DNA): TGTGCCAGCAGCTTAGCGCTGGGACTAGCGGGAGGGCCGAGCGGGGAGCTGTTTTTT. It specifies CASSLALGLAGGPSGELFF.

This rearrangement joins TRBV18 to TRBJ1-2; TRBD1 matches at 7 bases. The CDR3 has 13 residues. V lost 2 bases, J lost 3 bases, and 0 bases stayed unmatched. Germline CDR1 and CDR2: KGHSH and LQKENI. The CDR3: CASSPDRDYGYTF. In nucleotides, the CDR3 is TGTGCCAGCTCACCAGACAGGGACTATGGCTACACCTTC.